Each of the 10 T cell receptor beta chains below was sequenced from the same sample in a study of lymphopenia after photon versus proton radiotherapy (dated by TCRdb to the late 2010s). Libraries were built with the immunoSEQ multiplex PCR assay. TCRdb's version of the immuneACCESS table is confined to in-frame rearrangements and falls short of the full clone set. An unresolved V gene accounts for under half of the shortfall where checked; the remainder is of unknown origin. Counted in this sample were about 70,000 clones; roughly 92% of them appeared once. In total, the top ten clones hold 2% to 2.5% of the sample. This specimen consisted of peripheral blood, obtained from a patient treated with photon-based radiotherapy. The origin of the receptors is a woman in her forties with cholangiocarcinoma.

This clone has just one count. This chain connects TRBV27 to TRBJ2-7, with TRBD2 matching over 10 bases. After removal of 5 bases from V and 5 bases from J, the junction contained 6 bases not matched to a gene. The germline CDR1 and CDR2 sequences are MNHEY and SMNVEV (reference sequence). The CDR3 has 14 residues. The CDR3 DNA follows: TGTGCCAGCAGTAATAGCGGGGGGACGGACGAGCAGTACTTC. Protein: CASSNSGGTDEQYF.

This clone has just one count. The rearrangement uses TRBV13 and TRBJ2-3, with 7 nucleotides matching TRBD2. The length of the CDR3 is 17 residues. V was pared by 6 bases and J by 0 bases, with 12 bases of the junction left unmatched. The germline V gene encodes CDR1 PRHDT and CDR2 FYEKMQ (reference sequence). CDR3 coding DNA: TGTGCCAGCAGACCAAAGTGGGAGGGCCAGAGCACAGATACGCAGTATTTT. Protein product: CASRPKWEGQSTDTQYF. Full variable domain (missing parts from reference TRBV13 and TRBJ2-3): AAGVIQSPRHLIKEKRETATLKCYPIPRHDTVYWYQQGPGQDPQFLISFYEKMQSDKGSIPDRFSAQQFSDYHSELNMSSLELGDSALYFCASRPKWEGQSTDTQYFGPGTRLTVL.

This chain joins TRBV7-8 and TRBJ2-6; 12 bases are a match to TRBD2. The CDR3 contains 17 residues. From germline, CDR1 is SGHVS and CDR2 FQNEAQ. V trimming: 5 bases; J trimming: 2 bases; junction bases outside the gene matches: 4. CDR3 amino acids: CASSPSGRGPGANVLTF. The CDR3 region has the DNA TGTGCCAGCAGCCCTAGCGGGAGGGGACCTGGGGCCAACGTCCTGACTTTC.

This sequence joins TRBV4-2 and TRBJ2-1, with 10 bases matching TRBD2. The V gene end was trimmed by 0 bases and the J gene end by 0 bases; junction bases not matched to a gene: 14. This CDR3 contains 21 residues. Germline CDR1 LGHNA, CDR2 YNFKEQ. CDR3 sequence: CASSQEVASGSRVSSYNEQFF. The CDR3 region has the DNA TGTGCCAGCAGCCAAGAGGTCGCTAGCGGGAGTAGGGTGAGCTCCTACAATGAGCAGTTCTTC.

CDR3 in DNA: TGTGCCAGCAGCAGTAGCGGGACAGATACGCAGTATTTT. It specifies CASSSSGTDTQYF. The chain carries TRBV11-2 and TRBJ2-3; 7 nucleotides agree with TRBD2. V gave up 5 bases and J gave up 3 bases; unmatched junction bases: 2. Germline lookup yields CDR1 SGHAT and CDR2 FQNNGV. The CDR3 has 13 residues.

The V and J genes are TRBV6-5 and TRBJ2-2; D gene unclear. Germline lookup yields CDR1 MNHEY and CDR2 SVGAGI. This CDR3 has 14 amino acids. The V end lost 6 bases, the J end lost 5 bases, and 13 bases lay between the germline ends. The CDR3 loop is CASRLISLTGELFF. In DNA form, the CDR3 reads TGTGCCAGCAGGTTAATTTCGCTAACCGGGGAGCTGTTTTTT.

This clone was detected once. The chain joins TRBV5-4 to TRBJ2-1; maybe TRBD2 (6 bases). The CDR3 is 12 amino acids. Trimming shortened V by 0 bases and J by 9 bases, and 7 bases separated the two germline ends. Germline V gene data show CDR1 as SGHNT and CDR2 as YYREEE (reference sequence). In DNA, the CDR3 is TGTGCCAGCAGCTTGGGGGGAGGTGAGCAGTTCTTC. Translating gives CASSLGGGEQFF.

The CDR3 here is CASSPQGAGRDGYTF. The CDR3, as DNA: TGTGCCAGCAGCCCTCAGGGGGCAGGGAGGGATGGCTACACCTTC. The J gene is TRBJ1-2, the V gene TRBV27; TRBD1 matches at 8 bases. The CDR3 sequence is 15 residues long. Germline CDR1 is MNHEY and CDR2 is SMNVEV (reference sequence). J lost 6 bases, V lost 6 bases, and 12 bases had no gene match.

The gene calls are TRBV2 and TRBJ1-2; TRBD1 is a possible D gene (5 bases). CDR3 length: 12 amino acids. Trimming shortened V by 4 bases and J by 5 bases, and 8 bases separated the two germline ends. Germline lookup yields CDR1 SNHLY and CDR2 FYNNEI. The CDR3 region is CASSGGIYGYTF. As DNA, the CDR3 is TGTGCCAGCAGTGGGGGGATTTATGGCTACACCTTC. The variable domain in full, completed from reference TRBV2 and TRBJ1-2, reads EPEVTQTPSHQVTQMGQEVILRCVPISNHLYFYWYRQILGQKVEFLVSFYNNEISEKSEIFDDQFSVERPDGSNFTLKIRSTKLEDSAMYFCASSGGIYGYTFGSGTRLTVV.

The V and J genes are TRBV9 and TRBJ2-7; 11 bases map to TRBD2. The ends lost 3 bases at V and 2 bases at J; junction bases unmatched: 13. The CDR3 loop spans 18 amino acids. Germline CDR1 SGDLS, CDR2 YYNGEE. The CDR3 DNA sequence: TGTGCCAGCAGCGGGGGGAGTGGGCTAGCGGGAGGCCCCTACGAGCAGTACTTC. Translated: CASSGGSGLAGGPYEQYF.